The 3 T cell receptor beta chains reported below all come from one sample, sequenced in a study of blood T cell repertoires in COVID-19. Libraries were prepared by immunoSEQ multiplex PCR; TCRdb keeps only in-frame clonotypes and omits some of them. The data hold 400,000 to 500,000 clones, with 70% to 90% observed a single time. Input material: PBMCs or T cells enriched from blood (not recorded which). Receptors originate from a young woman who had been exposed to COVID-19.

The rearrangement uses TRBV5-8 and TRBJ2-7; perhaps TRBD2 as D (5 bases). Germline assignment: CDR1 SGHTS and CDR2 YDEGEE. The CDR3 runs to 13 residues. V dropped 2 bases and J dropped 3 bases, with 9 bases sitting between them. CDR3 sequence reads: CASSFGNNYEQYF. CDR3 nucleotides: TGTGCCAGCAGCTTCGGGAACAACTACGAGCAGTACTTC.

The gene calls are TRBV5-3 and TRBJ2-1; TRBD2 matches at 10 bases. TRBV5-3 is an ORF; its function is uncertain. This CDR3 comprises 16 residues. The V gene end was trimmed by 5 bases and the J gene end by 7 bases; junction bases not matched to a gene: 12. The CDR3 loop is CARRPPLAGVENEQFF. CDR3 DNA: TGTGCCAGAAGGCCCCCCCTAGCGGGAGTCGAGAATGAGCAGTTCTTC.

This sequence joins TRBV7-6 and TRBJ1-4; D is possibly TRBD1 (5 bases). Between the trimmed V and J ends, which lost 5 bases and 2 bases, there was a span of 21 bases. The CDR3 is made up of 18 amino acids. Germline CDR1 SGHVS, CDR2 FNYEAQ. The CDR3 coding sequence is TGTGCCAGCAGCCTGGTTTCCGCAGGGCGGGATACTAATGAAAAACTGTTTTTT. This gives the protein CASSLVSAGRDTNEKLFF.